Shown below are 21 T cell receptor beta chains from a single sample sequenced in a study of cytomegalovirus exposure and HLA in healthy donors. PCR primers comprised 60 Vbeta and 13 Jbeta primers. Sequenced by immunoSEQ multiplex PCR; TCRdb stores in-frame clones only, minus some. The table shows approximately 170,000 clones, with just under 80% occurring only once. Input material: PBMCs. The source is a man between 18 and 29 years old in good health and CMV-seropositive.

The chain employs TRBV4-1 and TRBJ2-3, with TRBD2 matching over 13 bases. The V gene end was trimmed by 0 bases and the J gene end by 6 bases; junction bases not matched to a gene: 9. The CDR3 runs 18 residues. Per the germline V gene, CDR1 is MGHRA and CDR2 is YSYEKL. The CDR3 loop reads CASSQEGGTSGMTDTQYF. CDR3 DNA: TGCGCCAGCAGCCAAGAAGGAGGGACTAGCGGGATGACGGATACGCAGTATTTT.

The V call is TRBV20-1, the J call TRBJ2-5; tentatively, D is TRBD1 (6 bases). V lost 1 base and J lost 12, with 12 bases in between. Germline V gives CDR1 DFQATT, CDR2 SNEGSKA (reference sequence). The CDR3 length is 11 residues. The DNA of the CDR3 is TGCAGTGCTAGAGCTGAACAGGGCAAGTACTTC. Translation: CSARAEQGKYF.

The chain has TRBV5-4 and TRBJ1-2; no clear D. Trimming took off 4 bases at V and 1 base at J, with 17 bases between the two ends. Germline lookup yields CDR1 SGHNT and CDR2 YYREEE (reference sequence). The CDR3 contains 16 residues. The CDR3 sequence: CASSPPGGVINYGYTF. The CDR3 DNA reads TGTGCCAGCAGCCCCCCCGGCGGAGTTATTAACTATGGCTACACCTTC.

V and J are TRBV7-9 and TRBJ2-2; D is perhaps TRBD2 (5 bases). Germline CDR1 is SEHNR and CDR2 is FQNEAQ (reference sequence). This CDR3 comprises 14 residues. V lost 4 bases to trimming and J lost 4 bases, with 10 bases between them. The DNA of the CDR3 is TGTGCCAGCAGCTCACCCGGACTCACCGGGGAGCTGTTTTTT. It translates to CASSSPGLTGELFF.

The chain employs TRBV5-1 and TRBJ2-1; TRBD2 agrees at 8 bases. The CDR3 totals 14 residues. The trim removed 5 bases at V and 9 bases at J, leaving 10 bases unmatched. Germline V gene lookup returns CDR1 SGHRS and CDR2 YFSETQ. CDR3 nucleotide sequence: TGCGCCAGCAGAACCGGGACTAGTAGCACTGAGCAGTTCTTC. This translates into CASRTGTSSTEQFF.

The chain carries TRBV7-9 and TRBJ1-1; D may be TRBD1 (5 bases). The CDR3 is made up of 13 amino acids. The germline V gene encodes CDR1 SEHNR and CDR2 FQNEAQ (reference sequence). V was pared by 3 bases and J by 7 bases, with 12 bases between. The CDR3, as DNA: TGTGCCAGCAGCTTTCTGCAGGGCTTTGAAGCTTTCTTT. Translating gives CASSFLQGFEAFF. Combining the CDR3 with reference TRBV7-9 and TRBJ1-1 gives the whole variable domain DTGVSQNPRHKITKRGQNVTFRCDPISEHNRLYWYRQTLGQGPEFLTYFQNEAQLEKSRLLSDRFSAERPKGSFSTLEIQRTEQGDSAMYLCASSFLQGFEAFFGQGTRLTVV.

This clone was counted a single time. The CDR3 DNA is TGCGCCAGCAGCCAAGATCGAGGAGCGGGAGGCAACGAGCAGTACTTC. Its translation is CASSQDRGAGGNEQYF. The chain employs TRBV4-1 and TRBJ2-5; 9 bases align to TRBD2. The end of the DNA fits TRBJ2-7 better, so the J call may be wrong. The V gene's germline CDR1 is MGHRA and CDR2 YSYEKL. CDR3 length: 16 residues.

This chain uses TRBV4-1 with TRBJ1-1, with TRBD1 matching 7 bases. The CDR3 is 15 amino acids. Germline V gives CDR1 MGHRA, CDR2 YSYEKL. V was clipped by 4 bases and J by 4 bases; unmatched bases: 9. This chain's CDR3 is CASSPDRVRSTEAFF. CDR3 DNA sequence: TGCGCCAGCAGCCCCGACAGGGTAAGGAGCACTGAAGCTTTCTTT.

Note on this clone: The conserved phenylalanine or tryptophan normally closing the CDR3 is absent here, so this likely arose from a read error. The chain uses TRBV5-1 and TRBJ1-6; 9 bases line up with TRBD1. Germline CDR1 SGHRS, CDR2 YFSETQ. CDR3 size: 13 residues. This CDR3 reads CASSLDRGSPLHL. The CDR3 nucleotides read TGCGCCAGCAGTTTGGACAGGGGTTCACCCCTCCACCTT.

The chain links TRBV9 to TRBJ2-5; D not certain. Per germline, CDR1 SGDLS and CDR2 YYNGEE. This CDR3 contains 13 residues. The germline V and J ends were trimmed by 0 bases and 2 bases, with 5 bases remaining between them. The CDR3 is CASSVEIQETQYF. The CDR3 DNA reads as TGTGCCAGCAGCGTAGAAATACAAGAGACCCAGTACTTC.

J is TRBJ2-2 and V is TRBV28; 7 bases agree with TRBD2. The germline V gene encodes CDR1 MDHEN and CDR2 SYDVKM. The CDR3 is 14 amino acids. The V gene end was trimmed by 3 bases and the J gene end by 3 bases; junction bases not matched to a gene: 1. The CDR3 is CASSFRGDTGELFF. The CDR3 coding sequence is TGTGCCAGCAGTTTCCGGGGGGACACCGGGGAGCTGTTTTTT.

The V gene is TRBV2, the J gene TRBJ2-3, with TRBD2 identical over 7 bases. In germline, CDR1 is SNHLY, CDR2 FYNNEI. This CDR3 comprises 15 residues. V lost 7 bases to trimming and J lost 2 bases; unmatched junction nucleotides: 9. This CDR3 reads CASNSGAGITDTQYF. In DNA, the CDR3 is TGTGCCAGCAACAGTGGAGCGGGGATCACAGATACGCAGTATTTT.

The chain is built from TRBV28 and TRBJ1-2, with D possibly TRBD1 on 5 matching bases. V was pared by 3 bases and J by 7 bases, with 12 bases between. This CDR3 is built from 13 residues. CDR1 and CDR2 (germline): MDHEN, SYDVKM. The CDR3 protein is CASSFQGSSGYTF. The DNA of the CDR3 is TGTGCCAGCAGTTTTCAGGGATCGAGTGGCTACACCTTC.

The sample holds a few counts of this clone. The rearrangement links TRBV5-1 to TRBJ1-3; TRBD1 aligns across 8 bases. The CDR3 is 15 residues long. The J segment lost 4 bases and the V segment lost 4 bases, leaving 7 bases of the junction unmatched. Germline V gives CDR1 SGHRS, CDR2 YFSETQ. The CDR3 region is CASSTDRGFGNTIYF. CDR3 nucleotides: TGCGCCAGCAGCACAGACAGGGGATTCGGAAACACCATATATTTT.

The table lists this clone with a few counts. This chain links TRBV18 with TRBJ2-7; D ambiguous. The germline V gene has CDR1 KGHSH and CDR2 LQKENI. CDR3 length: 14 residues. The germline V and J ends were trimmed by 2 bases and 2 bases, with 10 bases remaining between them. CDR3 amino acids: CASSPAASTYEQYF. DNA for the CDR3: TGTGCCAGCTCACCAGCGGCCTCAACCTACGAGCAGTACTTC.

This CDR3 is CAWATGDTGELFF. As DNA, the CDR3 is TGTGCCTGGGCAACAGGAGACACCGGGGAGCTGTTTTTT. The gene calls are TRBV30 and TRBJ2-2; tentative D call: TRBD1 (5 bases). Germline CDR1 and CDR2: GTSNPN and SVGIG (reference sequence). Trimming took 5 bases from V and 3 from J, leaving 10 bases between them. There are 13 residues in the CDR3.

V and J are TRBV4-3 and TRBJ1-5, with 9 bases fitting TRBD1. This CDR3 spans 16 amino acids. The V segment lost 0 bases and the J segment 5 bases; nucleotides outside the gene matches: 5. The germline CDR1 and CDR2 sequences are LGHNA and YSLEER. CDR3 residues: CASSQDSGTGHQPQHF. The DNA for the CDR3 is TGCGCCAGCAGCCAAGACTCTGGGACAGGGCATCAGCCCCAGCATTTT.

The chain employs TRBV9 and TRBJ2-1; 8 bases map to TRBD2. This CDR3 contains 15 residues. Germline values: CDR1 SGDLS, CDR2 YYNGEE. V lost 0 bases and J lost 4; bases outside the gene matches: 3. The CDR3 DNA follows: TGTGCCAGCAGCGTAGAGGGACTAGAGTACAATGAGCAGTTCTTC. Amino acid sequence: CASSVEGLEYNEQFF.

V is TRBV4-2 and J is TRBJ1-2, with TRBD1 as a possible D gene (5 bases). The CDR3 totals 14 residues. Germline CDR1 and CDR2: LGHNA and YNFKEQ. V was shortened by 1 base and J by 8 bases, with 14 bases between the two germline ends. The CDR3 nucleotides are TGTGCCAGCAGCCAAGCCGAGGGACTAGTAGGCTACACCTTC. As protein: CASSQAEGLVGYTF.

The rearrangement links TRBV29-1 to TRBJ1-5; TRBD1 agrees at 8 bases. The CDR3 runs to 13 residues. V trimming: 5 bases; J trimming: 4 bases; junction bases outside the gene matches: 4. Germline-derived CDR1 and CDR2 are SQVTM and ANQGSEA. The CDR3 DNA sequence: TGCAGCGTTACAACAGGGGGGAATCAGCCCCAGCATTTT. Its translation is CSVTTGGNQPQHF.

V usage is TRBV10-1 and J usage is TRBJ2-7, with D possibly matching TRBD1 (6 bases). The CDR3 length is 13 residues. Looked up from germline, CDR1 is WNHNN and CDR2 is SYGVQD (reference sequence). V was cut by 6 bases and J by 2 bases, with 11 bases left in between. CDR3 coding DNA: TGCGCCAGCAGACCGGGACATACCTACGAGCAGTACTTC. Translating it yields CASRPGHTYEQYF.